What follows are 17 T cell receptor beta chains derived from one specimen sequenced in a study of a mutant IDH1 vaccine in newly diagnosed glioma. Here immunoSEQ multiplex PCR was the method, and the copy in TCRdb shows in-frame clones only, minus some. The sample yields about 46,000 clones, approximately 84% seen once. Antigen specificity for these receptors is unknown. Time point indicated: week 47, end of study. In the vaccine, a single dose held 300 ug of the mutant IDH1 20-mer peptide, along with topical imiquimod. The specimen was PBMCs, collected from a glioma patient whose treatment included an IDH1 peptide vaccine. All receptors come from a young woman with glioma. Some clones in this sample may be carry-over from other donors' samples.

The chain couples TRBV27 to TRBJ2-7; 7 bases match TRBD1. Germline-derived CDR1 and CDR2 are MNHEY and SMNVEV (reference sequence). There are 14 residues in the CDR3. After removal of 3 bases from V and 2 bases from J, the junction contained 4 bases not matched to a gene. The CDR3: CASSFRDSTYEQYF. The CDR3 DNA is TGTGCCAGCAGTTTCCGGGACAGTACCTACGAGCAGTACTTC.

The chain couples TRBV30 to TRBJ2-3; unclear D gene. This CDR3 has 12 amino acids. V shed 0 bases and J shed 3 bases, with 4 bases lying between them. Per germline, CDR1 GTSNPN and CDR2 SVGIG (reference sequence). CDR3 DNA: TGTGCCTGGAGTGTCGGGACAGATACGCAGTATTTT. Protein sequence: CAWSVGTDTQYF.

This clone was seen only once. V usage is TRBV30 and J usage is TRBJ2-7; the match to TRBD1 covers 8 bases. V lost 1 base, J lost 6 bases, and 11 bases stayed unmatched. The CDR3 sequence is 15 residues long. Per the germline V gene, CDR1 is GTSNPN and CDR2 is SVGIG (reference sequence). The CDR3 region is CAWSARTGFRGEQYF. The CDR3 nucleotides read TGTGCCTGGAGTGCTCGGACAGGGTTTAGGGGCGAGCAGTACTTC. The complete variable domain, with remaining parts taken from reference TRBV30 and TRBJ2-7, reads SQTIHQWPATLVQPVGSPLSLECTVEGTSNPNLYWYRQAAGRGLQLLFYSVGIGQISSEVPQNLSASRPQDRQFILSSKKLLLSDSGFYLCAWSARTGFRGEQYFGPGTRLTVT.

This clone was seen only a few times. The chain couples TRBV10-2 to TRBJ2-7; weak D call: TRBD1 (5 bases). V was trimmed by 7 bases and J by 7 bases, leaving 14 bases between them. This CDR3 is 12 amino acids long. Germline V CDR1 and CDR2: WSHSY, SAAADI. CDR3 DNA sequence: TGCGCCAGCAAGGACACGGCGTGGGAGCAGTACTTC. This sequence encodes CASKDTAWEQYF.

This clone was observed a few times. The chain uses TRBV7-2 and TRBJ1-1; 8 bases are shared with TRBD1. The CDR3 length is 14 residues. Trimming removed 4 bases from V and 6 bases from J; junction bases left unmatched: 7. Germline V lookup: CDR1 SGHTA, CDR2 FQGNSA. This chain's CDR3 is CASSSRQGLSEAFF. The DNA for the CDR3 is TGTGCCAGCAGCTCCCGACAGGGGCTCTCTGAAGCTTTCTTT.

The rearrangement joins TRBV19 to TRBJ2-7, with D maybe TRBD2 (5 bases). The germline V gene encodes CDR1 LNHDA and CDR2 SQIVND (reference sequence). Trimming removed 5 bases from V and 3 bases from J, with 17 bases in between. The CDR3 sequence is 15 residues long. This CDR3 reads CASSSANGGVYEQYF. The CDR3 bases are TGTGCCAGTAGTTCCGCTAATGGAGGAGTCTACGAGCAGTACTTC.

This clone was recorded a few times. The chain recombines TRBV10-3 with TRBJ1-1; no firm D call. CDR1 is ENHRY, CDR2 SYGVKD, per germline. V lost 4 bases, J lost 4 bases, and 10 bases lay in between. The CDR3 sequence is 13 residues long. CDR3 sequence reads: CAISGTSITEAFF. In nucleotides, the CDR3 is TGTGCCATCAGTGGGACCTCTATCACTGAAGCTTTCTTT.

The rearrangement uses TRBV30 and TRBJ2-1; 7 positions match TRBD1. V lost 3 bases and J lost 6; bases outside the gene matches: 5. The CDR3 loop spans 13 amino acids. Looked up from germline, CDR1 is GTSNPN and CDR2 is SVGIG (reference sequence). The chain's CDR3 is CAWSRQGFNEQFF. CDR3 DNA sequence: TGTGCCTGGAGCCGACAGGGATTCAATGAGCAGTTCTTC.

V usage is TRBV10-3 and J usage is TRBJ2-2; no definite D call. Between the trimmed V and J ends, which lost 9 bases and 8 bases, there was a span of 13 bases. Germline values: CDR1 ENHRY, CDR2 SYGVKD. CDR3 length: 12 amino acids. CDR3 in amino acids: CAMVWARGELFF. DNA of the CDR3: TGTGCCATGGTCTGGGCAAGAGGGGAGCTGTTTTTT.

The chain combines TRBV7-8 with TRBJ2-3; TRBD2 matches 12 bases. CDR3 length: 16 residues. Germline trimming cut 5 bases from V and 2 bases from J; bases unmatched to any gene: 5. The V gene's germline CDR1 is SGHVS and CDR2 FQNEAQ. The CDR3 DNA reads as TGTGCCAGCAGCCCTAGACTAGCGGGAGTCACAGATACGCAGTATTTT. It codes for CASSPRLAGVTDTQYF.

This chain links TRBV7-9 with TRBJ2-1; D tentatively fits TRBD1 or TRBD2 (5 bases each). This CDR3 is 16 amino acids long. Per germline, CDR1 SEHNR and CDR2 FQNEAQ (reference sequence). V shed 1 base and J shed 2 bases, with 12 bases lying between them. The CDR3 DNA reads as TGTGCCAGCAGCTTAGTTGGGGTGGGACCCTACAATGAGCAGTTCTTC. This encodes CASSLVGVGPYNEQFF.

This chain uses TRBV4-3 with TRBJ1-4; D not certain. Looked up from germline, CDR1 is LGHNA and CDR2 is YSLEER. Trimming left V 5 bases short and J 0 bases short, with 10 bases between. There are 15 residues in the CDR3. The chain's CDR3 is CASSSGVATNEKLFF. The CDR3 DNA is TGCGCCAGCAGCTCCGGGGTGGCAACTAATGAAAAACTGTTTTTT.

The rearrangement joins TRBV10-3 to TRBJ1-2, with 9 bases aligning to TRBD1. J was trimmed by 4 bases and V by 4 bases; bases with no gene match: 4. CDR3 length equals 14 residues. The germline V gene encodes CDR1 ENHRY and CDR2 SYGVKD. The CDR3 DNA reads TGTGCCATCAGTGGGGGGACAGGGCGCTATGGCTACACCTTC. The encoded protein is CAISGGTGRYGYTF.

The CDR3 loop reads CASSLQGADGYTF. CDR3 nucleotide sequence: TGTGCCAGCAGCCTACAGGGGGCGGATGGCTACACCTTC. The rearrangement joins TRBV7-3 to TRBJ1-2; 9 nucleotides match TRBD1. The CDR3 has 13 residues. V shed 5 bases, J shed 6 bases, and the junction held 4 bases outside the gene matches. Germline lookup yields CDR1 SGHTA and CDR2 FQGTGA.

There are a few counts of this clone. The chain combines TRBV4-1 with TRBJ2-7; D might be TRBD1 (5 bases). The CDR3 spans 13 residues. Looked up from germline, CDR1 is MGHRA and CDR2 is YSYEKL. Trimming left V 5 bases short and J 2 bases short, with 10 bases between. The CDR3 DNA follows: TGCGCCAGCAGCTTACAGGTAACCTACGAGCAGTACTTC. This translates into CASSLQVTYEQYF.

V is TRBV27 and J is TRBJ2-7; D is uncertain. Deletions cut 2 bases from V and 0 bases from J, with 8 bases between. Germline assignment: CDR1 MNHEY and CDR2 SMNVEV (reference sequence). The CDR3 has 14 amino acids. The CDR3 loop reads CASSLGSSSYEQYF. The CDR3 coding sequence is TGTGCCAGCAGTTTAGGTTCAAGCTCCTACGAGCAGTACTTC.

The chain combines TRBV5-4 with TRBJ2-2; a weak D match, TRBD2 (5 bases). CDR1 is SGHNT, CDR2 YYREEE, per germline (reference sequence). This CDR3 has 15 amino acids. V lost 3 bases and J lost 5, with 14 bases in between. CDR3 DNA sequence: TGTGCCAGCAGCTCCGGGGAGTCGGGTACCGGGGAGCTGTTTTTT. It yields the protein CASSSGESGTGELFF.